Presented here are 15 T cell receptor beta chains from one specimen sequenced in a study of cytomegalovirus exposure and HLA in healthy donors. PCR involved 60 Vbeta and 13 Jbeta primers. Only in-frame clones appear in the TCRdb table, and some are missing; sequencing was by immunoSEQ multiplex PCR. Here the sample spans over 130,000 clones, 79% being singletons. Material: PBMCs. The source is a human donor in good health.

This clone appeared a few times. This chain uses TRBV19 with TRBJ2-2; D gene unclear. This CDR3 region has 15 residues. Trimming removed 2 bases from V and 0 bases from J, with 7 bases in between. In germline, CDR1 is LNHDA, CDR2 SQIVND (reference sequence). The CDR3 spells CASSIQASNTGELFF. The CDR3 DNA follows: TGTGCCAGTAGTATACAGGCGTCGAACACCGGGGAGCTGTTTTTT.

The chain recombines TRBV5-4 with TRBJ2-1; a weak D match, TRBD2 (6 bases). CDR3 length equals 13 residues. V was pared by 0 bases and J by 10 bases, with 11 bases between. Germline V gene data show CDR1 as SGHNT and CDR2 as YYREEE (reference sequence). CDR3 DNA: TGTGCCAGCAGCTTGGCCGCGGGGCACGAGCAGTTCTTC. It yields the protein CASSLAAGHEQFF.

This chain links TRBV21-1 with TRBJ2-7; TRBD1 is the table's D call and was not checked against the DNA. TRBV21-1 is classified as a pseudogene. The CDR3 runs 16 residues. The DNA for the CDR3 is TGTGCCAGCAGCAAAGTACTCTGGGGACAGGCCTACGAGCAGTACTTC. It is translated as CASSKVLWGQAYEQYF.

The genes are TRBV18 and TRBJ1-5, with D unresolved. V was cut by 2 bases and J by 5 bases, with 10 bases left in between. Germline V gene lookup returns CDR1 KGHSH and CDR2 LQKENI. The CDR3 runs 14 residues. CDR3 bases: TGTGCCAGCTCACCATCGGCAGGCTATCAGCCCCAGCATTTT. Translated, it gives CASSPSAGYQPQHF.

On this clone itself: A read error may produce the germline difference seen at one junction end. The J gene is TRBJ1-1, the V gene TRBV14; D is uncertain. CDR1 SGHDN and CDR2 FVKESK come from the germline V gene. This CDR3 comprises 14 residues. The CDR3 sequence: CVSSHLTVNTEAFF. CDR3 nucleotide sequence: TGTGTCAGCAGCCACTTAACAGTGAACACTGAAGCTTTCTTT.

V gene TRBV2 combines with J gene TRBJ2-5, with TRBD2 matching over 9 bases. This CDR3 comprises 13 residues. The J segment lost 5 bases and the V segment lost 9 bases, leaving 7 bases of the junction unmatched. From germline, CDR1 is SNHLY and CDR2 FYNNEI. The CDR3: CASAGGPYETQYF. CDR3 nucleotide sequence: TGTGCCAGTGCGGGGGGGCCTTATGAGACCCAGTACTTC.

The chain couples TRBV28 to TRBJ2-1; D unclear. This CDR3 comprises 15 residues. The V and J ends lost 1 base and 6 bases respectively, with 13 bases between them. Germline lookup yields CDR1 MDHEN and CDR2 SYDVKM. In DNA, the CDR3 is TGTGCCAGCAGTTTATCTACCCTTACCGGCAATGAGCAGTTCTTC. This translates into CASSLSTLTGNEQFF.

V usage is TRBV11-2 and J usage is TRBJ1-1; unclear D gene. CDR1 is SGHAT and CDR2 is FQNNGV in the germline V gene. The CDR3 is made up of 13 amino acids. Between the trimmed V and J ends, which lost 2 bases and 2 bases, there was a span of 6 bases. Here the CDR3 DNA reads TGTGCCAGCAGCTTATCGGGAAACACTGAAGCTTTCTTT. Residues: CASSLSGNTEAFF.

In this sample, this clone turned up once. The chain recombines TRBV13 with TRBJ2-5; 8 bases line up with TRBD1. The V gene's germline CDR1 is PRHDT and CDR2 FYEKMQ (reference sequence). The CDR3 sequence is 14 residues long. J lost 5 bases, V lost 5 bases, and 7 bases had no gene match. The CDR3 here is CASSKDRVVETQYF. CDR3 nucleotides: TGTGCCAGCAGCAAGGACAGGGTGGTTGAGACCCAGTACTTC.

This clone was counted only a few times. This chain connects TRBV4-1 to TRBJ1-2; TRBD1 aligns across 10 bases. In germline, CDR1 is MGHRA, CDR2 YSYEKL. With V trimmed by 3 bases and J by 6 bases, 7 bases remained unmatched. There are 15 residues in the CDR3. In DNA form, the CDR3 reads TGCGCCAGCAGCCAGGAAGCCGGGACAGGGGATGGCTACACCTTC. Its translation is CASSQEAGTGDGYTF.

This chain connects TRBV6-6 to TRBJ1-1; D may be TRBD1 (6 bases). The ends were cut back, 10 bases at V and 2 bases at J, with 20 bases in the middle. The germline CDR1 and CDR2 sequences are MNHNY and SVGAGI (reference sequence). CDR3 length equals 15 residues. For the CDR3, the DNA is TGTGCCACACACACCGAAAGGACAGCCAACACTGAAGCTTTCTTT. It specifies CATHTERTANTEAFF.

This chain uses TRBV19 with TRBJ2-3; D is uncertain. This CDR3 contains 15 residues. The V end lost 2 bases, the J end lost 0 bases, and 9 bases lay between the germline ends. Germline V gene lookup returns CDR1 LNHDA and CDR2 SQIVND (reference sequence). This CDR3 is CASSIKAASTDTQYF. The CDR3 bases are TGTGCCAGTAGTATAAAGGCGGCTAGCACAGATACGCAGTATTTT.

J is TRBJ2-3 and V is TRBV6-5, with 11 bases lining up with TRBD1. V dropped 6 bases and J dropped 5; count of bases not matched to a gene: 7. The CDR3 is 15 residues long. CDR1 is MNHEY, CDR2 SVGAGI, per germline. CDR3 in amino acids: CASSRGTGGRDTQYF. In nucleotides, the CDR3 is TGTGCCAGCAGCCGAGGGACAGGGGGAAGAGATACGCAGTATTTT.

This clone has a handful of counts. The chain carries TRBV7-8 and TRBJ1-5; tentative D call: TRBD1 (6 bases). This CDR3 has 17 amino acids. V was pared by 4 bases and J by 1 base, with 17 bases between. The V gene's germline CDR1 is SGHVS and CDR2 FQNEAQ. This CDR3 is CASSSRGGAMSNQPQHF. The CDR3 coding sequence is TGTGCCAGCAGCTCGCGAGGGGGGGCGATGAGCAATCAGCCCCAGCATTTT. Full variable domain (remainder filled in from reference TRBV7-8 and TRBJ1-5): GAGVSQSPRYKVAKRGQDVALRCDPISGHVSLFWYQQALGQGPEFLTYFQNEAQLDKSGLPSDRFFAERPEGSVSTLKIQRTQQEDSAVYLCASSSRGGAMSNQPQHFGDGTRLSIL.

As for this clone: One end of the junction fails to match germline, which may point to a read error. The V and J genes are TRBV7-9 and TRBJ2-7; 12 nucleotides line up with TRBD1. CDR1 and CDR2 (germline): SEHNR, FQNEAQ (reference sequence). CDR3 length: 16 amino acids. For the CDR3, the DNA is TGTTCCAGCAGCCCCGCCGGGACAGGGGGCTTGTACGAGCAGTACTTC. Its protein is CSSSPAGTGGLYEQYF. Supplemented by reference TRBV7-9 and TRBJ2-7, the full variable domain reads DTGVSQNPRHKITKRGQNVTFRCDPISEHNRLYWYRQTLGQGPEFLTYFQNEAQLEKSRLLSDRFSAERPKGSFSTLEIQRTEQGDSAMYLCSSSPAGTGGLYEQYFGPGTRLTVT.